This T cell receptor beta chain was recorded in a study of vaccination effects on CD4 cells after COVID-19. Worth noting for this clone: The antigen is unknown.

Peptide-pool stimulation followed by sequencing identified expanded antigen-specific CD4+ clonotypes in the ViraFEST assay. Cultured cells yielded isolated CD4+ T cells after nine to ten days. Testing of the vaccine recipients showed negative nucleocapsid antibodies and no prior SARS-CoV-2 infection. General study points: Few convalescent patients were included, and no early post-infection timepoints were sampled.

Produced via immunoSEQ multiplex PCR; TCRdb's table is partial and in-frame only. The sample has 68,000 or so clones, 80% seen once. V was pared by 5 bases and J by 3 bases, with 8 bases between. The CDR3 spans 11 residues. CDR1 is DFQATT, CDR2 SNEGSKA, per germline (reference sequence). The chain has TRBV20-1 and TRBJ2-7; D perhaps matches TRBD1 (5 bases). This sequence originates from a human donor who received a COVID-19 vaccine. The sequences come from CD4+ T cells from PBMCs cultured with SARS-CoV-2 spike peptides, collected before COVID-19 vaccination. The CDR3 DNA sequence: TGCAGTGCTCTAGGGGACTACGAGCAGTACGTC. Amino acid sequence: CSALGDYEQYV.